These T cell receptor beta chains were read from a single sample in a study of T cells in tumors after PD-1 blockade. Generated by immunoSEQ multiplex PCR, the TCRdb table keeps only in-frame clones and is missing some. Of around 50,000 clones listed, roughly 73% are singletons. The sequencing here drew on PBMCs, taken before anti-PD-1 treatment. These receptors came from a human donor with basal cell carcinoma. CDR3s include the opening cysteine and the closing phenylalanine or tryptophan. Some rows have no size entry. The others give once, few or many, or a class for an expanded clone.

v_call,clone_size,cdr3_aa
TRBV3-1/TRBV3-2,-,CASSQSGSWGEQFF
TRBV28,-,CASSLSGRADTQYF
TRBV28,-,CASSLRTGGTEFF
TRBV28,-,CASSSTGGGGYTF
TRBV7-9,few,CASSHKEAKNIQYF
TRBV14,few,CASSQDPGTGPYTF
TRBV5-4,-,CASSLKARSNEQFF
TRBV7-9,once,CASSLEGAPNEKLFF
TRBV4-2,few,CASSEPGTSGAEQFF
TRBV27,few,CASSLSPPGQGRGNQPQHF
TRBV6-5,-,CASNPRGYSNQPQHF
TRBV30,-,CAWSPGLAGGRGLGYTF
TRBV5-8,-,CASSLEGEQYF
TRBV19,-,CASSSFEASGDTQYF
TRBV28,-,CASSFSREQFF
TRBV19,-,CASSIQGGTGYEQYF
TRBV7-9,-,CASSFPGRVYGYTF